The 20 T cell receptor beta chains in this list originate from one sample, sequenced in a study of T-cell memory formation after mild COVID-19. TCRdb used MiXCR to reprocess the 5' RACE reads, holding one entry per CDR3 protein. Here the sample spans over 10,000 distinct CDR3 sequences, about 14% being singletons. The sample taken for sequencing was PBMCs or a T cell subset sorted from them (not recorded which). These receptors originate from a man aged 18-30 years who had mild COVID-19 (a few samples of this study predate the infection). Cell type and time point are not known.

In this sample, this clonotype turned up many times. The V and J genes are TRBV6-5 and TRBJ2-7; no clear D gene. This CDR3 comprises 12 residues. Germline lookup yields CDR1 MNHEY and CDR2 SVGAGI. The V gene lost 6 bases and the J gene lost 4 bases, with 10 bases spanning the gap. Written as DNA, the CDR3 is TGTGCCAGCAGCCGACGCGGTTACGAGCAGTACTTC. Residues: CASSRRGYEQYF.

The V and J genes are TRBV29-1 and TRBJ2-5; D may correspond to TRBD1 or TRBD2 (5 bases each). The V and J ends lost 6 bases and 4 bases respectively, with 15 bases between them. This CDR3 has 13 amino acids. CDR1 is SQVTM, CDR2 ANQGSEA, per germline. For the CDR3, the DNA is TGCAGCGTACAGGTGGTCGGGATAGAGACCCAGTACTTC. Protein sequence: CSVQVVGIETQYF. The full variable domain, in which reference TRBV29-1 and TRBJ2-5 provide the parts outside the CDR3, is SAVISQKPSRDICQRGTSLTIQCQVDSQVTMMFWYRQQPGQSLTLIATANQGSEATYESGFVIDKFPISRPNLTFSTLTVSNMSPEDSSIYLCSVQVVGIETQYFGPGTRLLVL.

This clonotype was seen at least ten times. This chain links TRBV11-2 with TRBJ2-2; the match to TRBD1 covers 11 bases. After removal of 6 bases from V and 8 bases from J, the junction contained 11 bases not matched to a gene. Germline V gene sequence: CDR1 SGHAT, CDR2 FQNNGV. CDR3 length: 16 residues. CDR3 sequence reads: CASSHPGQGVSGELFF. For the CDR3, the DNA is TGTGCCAGCAGTCATCCGGGACAGGGGGTTTCTGGGGAGCTGTTTTTT. The whole variable domain, filled in from reference TRBV11-2 and TRBJ2-2, reads EAGVAQSPRYKIIEKRQSVAFWCNPISGHATLYWYQQILGQGPKLLIQFQNNGVVDDSQLPKDRFSAERLKGVDSTLKIQPAKLEDSAVYLCASSHPGQGVSGELFFGEGSRLTVL.

This clonotype was recorded at least ten times. This chain uses TRBV9 with TRBJ2-3; a weak D match, TRBD2 (6 bases). Germline CDR1 reads SGDLS; CDR2 reads YYNGEE. The V end was cut by 0 bases, the J end by 4 bases, with 9 bases between. This CDR3 has 14 amino acids. CDR3 nucleotide sequence: TGTGCCAGCAGCGTAGCCGGGGAGGCAGATACGCAGTATTTT. Its translation is CASSVAGEADTQYF.

The sample holds a few counts of this clonotype. The chain recombines TRBV9 with TRBJ2-7, with 8 bases lining up with TRBD2. Germline V gene data show CDR1 as SGDLS and CDR2 as YYNGEE. The CDR3 totals 15 residues. V shed 0 bases, J shed 2 bases, and the junction held 4 bases outside the gene matches. The CDR3 DNA is TGTGCCAGCAGCGTAGGACTAGCGCCTACCTACGAGCAGTACTTC. Translation: CASSVGLAPTYEQYF.

This clonotype was counted ten times or more. This sequence joins TRBV7-9 and TRBJ2-1, with TRBD1 matching over 9 bases. The CDR3 is made up of 17 amino acids. The ends lost 0 bases at V and 6 bases at J; junction bases unmatched: 9. Per germline, CDR1 SEHNR and CDR2 FQNEAQ (reference sequence). The CDR3 loop reads CASSLAKGTGRSNEQFF. The CDR3 DNA reads TGTGCCAGCAGCTTAGCAAAAGGGACAGGGAGGAGCAATGAGCAGTTCTTC.

This clonotype has a handful of counts. The V call is TRBV27, the J call TRBJ2-6; D remains ambiguous. With 0 bases removed from V and 3 bases from J, the gap between germline ends came to 0 bases. The CDR3 has 13 residues. The germline CDR1 and CDR2 sequences are MNHEY and SMNVEV (reference sequence). The CDR3 nucleotides are TGTGCCAGCAGTTTATCTGGGGCCAACGTCCTGACTTTC. It codes for CASSLSGANVLTF.

This clonotype was counted many times. This CDR3 is CASSFTGGAYYGYTF. DNA of the CDR3: TGCGCCAGCAGCTTTACGGGGGGCGCATACTATGGCTACACCTTC. The gene calls are TRBV5-1 and TRBJ1-2; D might be TRBD1 (6 bases). Germline CDR1 is SGHRS and CDR2 is YFSETQ. Trimming removed 2 bases at V and 3 bases at J, with 14 bases between. CDR3 length: 15 residues.

This clonotype was seen only a few times. The chain links TRBV10-3 to TRBJ2-3; 7 bases map to TRBD1. Germline CDR1 and CDR2: ENHRY and SYGVKD. V was clipped by 6 bases and J by 6 bases; unmatched bases: 9. The CDR3 consists of 14 residues. CDR3 protein: CAIRGQRELDTQYF. DNA for the CDR3: TGTGCCATCAGGGGACAGAGGGAATTGGATACGCAGTATTTT.

This clonotype was counted a single time. The chain carries TRBV18 and TRBJ1-1; D call uncertain. This CDR3 region has 13 residues. The V end lost 3 bases, the J end lost 1 base, and 6 bases lay between the germline ends. The V gene's germline CDR1 is KGHSH and CDR2 LQKENI. This CDR3 reads CASSPASNTEAFF. The CDR3 DNA sequence: TGTGCCAGCTCACCGGCATCGAACACTGAAGCTTTCTTT. The whole variable domain, remainder taken from reference TRBV18 and TRBJ1-1, is NAGVMQNPRHLVRRRGQEARLRCSPMKGHSHVYWYRQLPEEGLKFMVYLQKENIIDESGMPKERFSAEFPKEGPSILRIQQVVRGDSAAYFCASSPASNTEAFFGQGTRLTVV.

This clonotype showed up many times. V is TRBV4-3 and J is TRBJ2-1; possible D gene TRBD1, 6 bases. Germline V gives CDR1 LGHNA, CDR2 YSLEER. The CDR3 spans 14 residues. V lost 1 base to trimming and J lost 9 bases, with 13 bases between them. Written as DNA, the CDR3 is TGCGCCAGCAGCCAAGTATTCCAGGGGTCTGAGCAGTTCTTC. Encoded protein: CASSQVFQGSEQFF.

The CDR3 DNA follows: TGTGCCAGTAGACAAAGGTCGTTAGATAGCAATCAGCCCCAGCATTTT. Residues: CASRQRSLDSNQPQHF. V usage is TRBV19 and J usage is TRBJ1-5; D is uncertain. Trimming cost V 6 bases and J 0 bases, with 15 bases left between them. Germline lookup yields CDR1 LNHDA and CDR2 SQIVND (reference sequence). The CDR3 runs 16 residues.

The J gene is TRBJ2-7, the V gene TRBV13; 12 bases map to TRBD2. Per the germline V gene, CDR1 is PRHDT and CDR2 is FYEKMQ (reference sequence). Losses at the gene ends were 5 bases for V and 1 base for J; bases not matched to a gene: 15. CDR3 length: 19 amino acids. The CDR3 nucleotides are TGTGCCAGCAGCCCAAAGACCTCTAGCGGGGGGGCCCGGTCCTACGAGCAGTACTTC. Translation: CASSPKTSSGGARSYEQYF. Using reference TRBV13 and TRBJ2-7 for the parts outside the CDR3, the full variable domain is AAGVIQSPRHLIKEKRETATLKCYPIPRHDTVYWYQQGPGQDPQFLISFYEKMQSDKGSIPDRFSAQQFSDYHSELNMSSLELGDSALYFCASSPKTSSGGARSYEQYFGPGTRLTVT.

The V and J genes are TRBV7-9 and TRBJ1-4; D possibly corresponds to TRBD1 (6 bases). The V end lost 2 bases, the J end lost 6 bases, and 16 bases lay between the germline ends. Germline V CDR1 and CDR2: SEHNR, FQNEAQ (reference sequence). The CDR3 is 16 residues long. In DNA form, the CDR3 reads TGTGCCAGCAGCTTATGGCAGGGGACAATCTATGAAAAACTGTTTTTT. This sequence encodes CASSLWQGTIYEKLFF.

The chain links TRBV14 to TRBJ2-5; D not certain. V lost 5 bases, J lost 5 bases, and 12 bases lay in between. The CDR3 contains 13 residues. The germline V gene encodes CDR1 SGHDN and CDR2 FVKESK. For the CDR3, the DNA is TGTGCCAGCAGCTACACTCTTCACGAGACCCAGTACTTC. Its translation is CASSYTLHETQYF.

The genes are TRBV20-1 and TRBJ1-1; D gene ambiguous. The length of the CDR3 is 13 residues. The V end was cut by 5 bases, the J end by 2 bases, with 12 bases between. Germline V gene sequence: CDR1 DFQATT, CDR2 SNEGSKA (reference sequence). In DNA form, the CDR3 reads TGCAGTGCTTCTCCACACAGTAACACTGAAGCTTTCTTT. It codes for CSASPHSNTEAFF.

This clonotype was detected many times. The chain has TRBV4-1 and TRBJ2-5; no definite D call. V lost 4 bases to trimming and J lost 7 bases, with 19 bases between them. The germline V gene has CDR1 MGHRA and CDR2 YSYEKL. The CDR3 consists of 15 residues. The CDR3 sequence is CASSRTYSDGRTQYF. DNA for the CDR3: TGCGCCAGCAGCCGAACTTACTCAGACGGTAGGACCCAGTACTTC.

The chain carries TRBV20-1 and TRBJ2-1; D remains ambiguous. V lost 7 bases and J lost 2, with 6 bases in between. The CDR3 has 11 amino acids. Germline V gene lookup returns CDR1 DFQATT and CDR2 SNEGSKA (reference sequence). CDR3 region: CSVITYNEQFF. DNA of the CDR3: TGCAGTGTGATTACCTACAATGAGCAGTTCTTC.

There are many counts of this clonotype. V is TRBV7-2 and J is TRBJ2-1, with 16 positions matching TRBD2. The junction had 8 bases not matched to a gene; V was cut back by 3 bases and J by 0 bases. Germline lookup yields CDR1 SGHTA and CDR2 FQGNSA. The CDR3 extends over 20 amino acids. The CDR3 spells CASSFLTGLAGGPSYNEQFF. The CDR3 nucleotides are TGTGCCAGCAGCTTCCTAACGGGACTAGCGGGGGGGCCCTCCTACAATGAGCAGTTCTTC.

This clonotype came up many times. The V gene is TRBV29-1, the J gene TRBJ2-6; weak D call: TRBD2 (5 bases). The germline V gene encodes CDR1 SQVTM and CDR2 ANQGSEA. V lost 0 bases and J lost 4, with 19 bases in between. The CDR3 totals 18 residues. CDR3 sequence reads: CSVEEGAWALAGANVLTF. Here the CDR3 DNA reads TGCAGCGTTGAAGAGGGAGCGTGGGCCCTGGCGGGGGCCAACGTCCTGACTTTC.